The 4 T cell receptor beta chains below come from one sample, sequenced in a study of blood T cell repertoires in COVID-19. The table came from immunoSEQ multiplex PCR; TCRdb's copy has only in-frame clones and leaves some out. The sample includes some 230,000 clones, 84% of them seen just once. The sequencing input was peripheral blood. All receptors derive from a woman aged 60 to 75 who had recovered from COVID-19.

The chain combines TRBV19 with TRBJ1-2, with a tentative D call TRBD1 (6 bases). The CDR3 extends over 14 amino acids. The V end lost 7 bases, the J end lost 0 bases, and 12 bases lay between the germline ends. Germline-derived CDR1 and CDR2 are LNHDA and SQIVND (reference sequence). CDR3 residues: CASTMDSSNYGYTF. The DNA of the CDR3 is TGTGCCAGTACCATGGACAGTTCTAACTATGGCTACACCTTC. The variable domain in full, with the rest retrieved from reference TRBV19 and TRBJ1-2, is DGGITQSPKYLFRKEGQNVTLSCEQNLNHDAMYWYRQDPGQGLRLIYYSQIVNDFQKGDIAEGYSVSREKKESFPLTVTSAQKNPTAFYLCASTMDSSNYGYTFGSGTRLTVV.

Worth noting for this clone: An end of the junction does not agree with germline; a read error may underlie this. The rearrangement uses TRBV18 and TRBJ2-1; 7 bases agree with TRBD2. Germline lookup yields CDR1 KGHSH and CDR2 LQKENI. This CDR3 has 16 amino acids. This CDR3 is CASPPRLAGSYNEQFF. DNA for the CDR3: TGTGCCAGCCCACCGCGACTAGCCGGGTCCTACAATGAGCAGTTCTTC.

This chain joins TRBV24-1 and TRBJ2-5; D might be TRBD2 (6 bases). The CDR3 runs 15 residues. Germline values: CDR1 KGHDR, CDR2 SFDVKD. Trimming pared 4 bases from V and 1 base from J, leaving 12 bases between. Here the CDR3 DNA reads TGTGCCACCAGTGAGTCCCGGGGAGGCCAAGAGACCCAGTACTTC. This encodes CATSESRGGQETQYF.

This chain links TRBV7-2 with TRBJ2-5, with 10 bases identical to TRBD2. This CDR3 comprises 15 residues. CDR1 is SGHTA, CDR2 FQGNSA, per germline. Germline trimming cut 5 bases from V and 5 bases from J; bases unmatched to any gene: 8. CDR3 in amino acids: CASSLRLAGAETQYF. CDR3 bases: TGTGCCAGCAGCCTGAGGCTAGCGGGGGCCGAGACCCAGTACTTC.